This T cell receptor (beta chain) emerged from a study of blood T cell repertoires in COVID-19. For the study at large: The United States, Italy and Spain provided the acute and convalescent COVID-19 samples.

This clone occurred once. Profiling relied on immunoSEQ multiplex PCR, and the TCRdb table lists in-frame clones only, not all of them. The data show 120,000 to 150,000 clones, with over 80% seen just once and under 12% held by the top ten. From germline, CDR1 is MNHEY and CDR2 SVGAGI. V gave up 0 bases and J gave up 4 bases; unmatched junction bases: 5. This CDR3 contains 16 residues. This receptor was taken from a man aged 60 to 69 with active or convalescent COVID-19. This rearrangement joins TRBV6-5 to TRBJ2-7; 11 bases agree with TRBD1. The sequenced material came from peripheral blood. CDR3 DNA: TGTGCCAGCAGTTACTCGACTGGGACAGGGGGATACGAGCAGTACTTC. Translation gives CASSYSTGTGGYEQYF.